This entry lists 9 T cell receptor beta chains sequenced from one sample in a study of T cells in Graves' hyperthyroidism and ophthalmopathy. Using RNA transcripts as the source, TCR beta CDR3 regions were amplified. With the HTBI primer set, the TCR CDR3 went through a first round of RT-PCR. Using its own MiXCR run on the multiplex PCR reads, TCRdb lists one record per CDR3 protein. The sample includes hundreds of thousands of distinct CDR3 sequences, around 13% of them seen just once. Sequences were obtained from blood. These receptor sequences come from a young woman with Graves' hyperthyroidism.

This clonotype was counted many times. V usage is TRBV2 and J usage is TRBJ2-5; 8 positions agree with TRBD2. Trimming cost V 1 base and J 3 bases; bases outside gene matches: 13. This CDR3 comprises 18 residues. Germline assignment: CDR1 SNHLY and CDR2 FYNNEI. CDR3 amino acids: CASSEGALTSVVEETQYF. The CDR3 region has the DNA TGTGCCAGCAGTGAAGGGGCCCTGACTAGCGTGGTCGAAGAGACCCAGTACTTC.

In this sample, this clonotype turned up a few times. This chain uses TRBV28 with TRBJ2-7; 8 bases are shared with TRBD2. CDR3 length: 13 amino acids. J gave up 6 bases and V 6 bases, and 7 bases lay outside the gene matches. Germline V lookup: CDR1 MDHEN, CDR2 SYDVKM. CDR3 nucleotide sequence: TGTGCCAGCAGAACGGGAGGGCCGGGCGAGCAGTACTTC. Its translation is CASRTGGPGEQYF.

The chain has TRBV20-1 and TRBJ2-5; no definite D call. Trimming stripped 3 bases from V and 6 bases from J, with 8 bases between. From germline, CDR1 is DFQATT and CDR2 SNEGSKA (reference sequence). The CDR3 length is 11 residues. Here the CDR3 reads CSASQAKTQYF. CDR3 DNA: TGCAGTGCTAGCCAGGCCAAGACCCAGTACTTC.

In this sample, this clonotype turned up many times. The V and J genes are TRBV29-1 and TRBJ2-1; D assignment may be TRBD1 or TRBD2 (5 bases each). Trimming stripped 3 bases from V and 8 bases from J, with 11 bases between. CDR1 and CDR2 (germline): SQVTM, ANQGSEA. This CDR3 is 12 amino acids long. CDR3 residues: CSVDRGDDEQFF. CDR3 nucleotide sequence: TGCAGCGTTGATCGAGGGGATGATGAGCAGTTCTTC.

This clonotype was observed many times. V gene TRBV11-2 combines with J gene TRBJ2-7; D tentatively fits TRBD1 or TRBD2 (5 bases each). The V end was cut by 1 base, the J end by 3 bases, with 16 bases between. Germline V lookup: CDR1 SGHAT, CDR2 FQNNGV. CDR3 size: 16 residues. The DNA for the CDR3 is TGTGCCAGCAGCTTAGTTGTGCCGGGACCCCACTACGAGCAGTACTTC. Protein: CASSLVVPGPHYEQYF.

The rearrangement uses TRBV28 and TRBJ2-5; D is unclear. Germline values: CDR1 MDHEN, CDR2 SYDVKM. With 3 bases removed from V and 1 base from J, the gap between germline ends came to 6 bases. The CDR3 has 13 amino acids. For the CDR3, the DNA is TGTGCCAGCAGTTTTAATCGCCAAGAGACCCAGTACTTC. This sequence encodes CASSFNRQETQYF.

V gene TRBV6-1 combines with J gene TRBJ2-3, with no clear D. The germline V gene has CDR1 MNHNS and CDR2 SASEGT. The V end lost 2 bases, the J end lost 1 base, and 4 bases lay between the germline ends. The CDR3 runs to 13 residues. CDR3: CASSEIGTDTQYF. The DNA for the CDR3 is TGTGCCAGCAGTGAAATTGGCACAGATACGCAGTATTTT.

This clonotype appeared many times. The chain recombines TRBV6-2 or TRBV6-3 with TRBJ2-3, with 7 bases aligning to TRBD1. This CDR3 comprises 13 residues. Germline trimming cut 8 bases from V and 4 bases from J; bases unmatched to any gene: 6. CDR1 is MNHEY, CDR2 SVGEGT, per germline. The CDR3: CASAGGNADTQYF. Written as DNA, the CDR3 is TGTGCCAGCGCAGGGGGTAACGCAGATACGCAGTATTTT.

This clonotype was counted at least ten times. This chain joins TRBV7-2 and TRBJ2-2; the D call may be TRBD1 or TRBD2 (5 bases each). Trimming removed 3 bases at V and 4 bases at J, with 24 bases between. The CDR3 is made up of 19 amino acids. The V gene's germline CDR1 is SGHTA and CDR2 FQGNSA. The CDR3 region is CASSFTPPSIRDATGELFF. As DNA, the CDR3 is TGTGCCAGCAGCTTTACCCCCCCGTCGATACGGGACGCCACCGGGGAGCTGTTTTTT.